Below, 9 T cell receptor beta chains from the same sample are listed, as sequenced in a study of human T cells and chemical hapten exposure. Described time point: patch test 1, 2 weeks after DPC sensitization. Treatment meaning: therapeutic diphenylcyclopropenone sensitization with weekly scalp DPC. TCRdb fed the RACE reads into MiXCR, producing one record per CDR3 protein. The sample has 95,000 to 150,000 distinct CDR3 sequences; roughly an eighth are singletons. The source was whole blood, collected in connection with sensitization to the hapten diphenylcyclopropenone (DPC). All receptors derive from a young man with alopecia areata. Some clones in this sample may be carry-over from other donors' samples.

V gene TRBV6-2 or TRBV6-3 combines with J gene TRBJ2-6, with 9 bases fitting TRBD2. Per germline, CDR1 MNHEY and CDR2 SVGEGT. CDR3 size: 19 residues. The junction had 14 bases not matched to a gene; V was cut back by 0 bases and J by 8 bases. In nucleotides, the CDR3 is TGTGCCAGCAGTTACTCGTCGGCGGGAGGGGAGGCTCGGACCAACGTCCTGACTTTC. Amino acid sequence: CASSYSSAGGEARTNVLTF.

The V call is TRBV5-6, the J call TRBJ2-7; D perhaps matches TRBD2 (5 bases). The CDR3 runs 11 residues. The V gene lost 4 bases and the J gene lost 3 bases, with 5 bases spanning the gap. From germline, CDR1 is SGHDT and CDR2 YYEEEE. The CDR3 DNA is TGTGCCAGCAGCCGGGACTACGAGCAGTACTTC. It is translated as CASSRDYEQYF.

For the CDR3, the DNA is TGTGCCAGCAGTTATGTGGCAGCCACCGGGGAGCTGTTTTTT. Amino acids: CASSYVAATGELFF. The chain couples TRBV6-2 or TRBV6-3 to TRBJ2-2; D gene ambiguous. This CDR3 spans 14 amino acids. V dropped 3 bases and J dropped 4 bases, with 9 bases sitting between them. Per germline, CDR1 MNHEY and CDR2 SVGEGT.

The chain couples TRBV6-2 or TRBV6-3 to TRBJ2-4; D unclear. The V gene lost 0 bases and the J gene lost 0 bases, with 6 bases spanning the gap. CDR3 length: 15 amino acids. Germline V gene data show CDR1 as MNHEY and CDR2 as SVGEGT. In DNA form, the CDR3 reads TGTGCCAGCAGTTACTCGGGGTCAGCCAAAAACATTCAGTACTTC. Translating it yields CASSYSGSAKNIQYF.

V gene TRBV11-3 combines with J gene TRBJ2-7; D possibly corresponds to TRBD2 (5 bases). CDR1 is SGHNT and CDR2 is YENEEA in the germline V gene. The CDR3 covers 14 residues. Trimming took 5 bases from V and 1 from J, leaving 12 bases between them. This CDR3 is CASSIGRGSYEQYF. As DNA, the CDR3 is TGTGCCAGCAGCATCGGCCGAGGGTCCTACGAGCAGTACTTC.

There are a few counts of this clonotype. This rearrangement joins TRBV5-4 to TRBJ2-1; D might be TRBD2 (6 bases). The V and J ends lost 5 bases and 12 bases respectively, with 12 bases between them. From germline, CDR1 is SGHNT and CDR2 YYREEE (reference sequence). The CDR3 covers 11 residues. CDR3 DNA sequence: TGTGCCAGCAGGGAGGGGAAGGGGCAGTTCTTC. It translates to CASREGKGQFF.

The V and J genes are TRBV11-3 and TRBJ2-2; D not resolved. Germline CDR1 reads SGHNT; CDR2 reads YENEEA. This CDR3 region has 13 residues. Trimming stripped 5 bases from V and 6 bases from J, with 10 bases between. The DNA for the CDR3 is TGTGCCAGCAGCACTCACGGATCCGGGGAGCTGTTTTTT. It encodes CASSTHGSGELFF.

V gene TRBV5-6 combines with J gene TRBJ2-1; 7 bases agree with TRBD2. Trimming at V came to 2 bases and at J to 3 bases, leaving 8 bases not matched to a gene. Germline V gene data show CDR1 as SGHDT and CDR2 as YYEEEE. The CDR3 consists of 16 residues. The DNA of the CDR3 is TGTGCCAGCAGCTTATATGGCGGGGGAGACTACAATGAGCAGTTCTTC. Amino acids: CASSLYGGGDYNEQFF.

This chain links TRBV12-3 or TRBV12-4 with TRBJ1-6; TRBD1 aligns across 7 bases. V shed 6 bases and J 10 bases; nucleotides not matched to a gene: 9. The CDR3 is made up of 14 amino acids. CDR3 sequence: CASSQDRLGSPLHF. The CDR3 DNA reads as TGTGCCAGCAGCCAGGACAGGCTAGGATCACCCCTCCACTTT.